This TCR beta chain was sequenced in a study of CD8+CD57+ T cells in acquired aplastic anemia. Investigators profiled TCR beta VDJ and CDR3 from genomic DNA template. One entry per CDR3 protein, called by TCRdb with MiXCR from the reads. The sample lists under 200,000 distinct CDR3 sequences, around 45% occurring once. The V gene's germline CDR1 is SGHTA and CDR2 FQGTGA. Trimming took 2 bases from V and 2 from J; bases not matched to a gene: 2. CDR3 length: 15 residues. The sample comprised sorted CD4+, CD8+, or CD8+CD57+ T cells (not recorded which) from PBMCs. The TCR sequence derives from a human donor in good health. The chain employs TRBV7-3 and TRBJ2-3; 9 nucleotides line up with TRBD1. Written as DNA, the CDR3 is TGTGCCAGCAGCTTAGGGACAGGGATCACAGATACGCAGTATTTT. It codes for CASSLGTGITDTQYF. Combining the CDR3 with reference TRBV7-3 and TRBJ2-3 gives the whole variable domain GAGVSQTPSNKVTEKGKYVELRCDPISGHTALYWYRQSLGQGPEFLIYFQGTGAADDSGLPNDRFFAVRPEGSVSTLKIQRTERGDSAVYLCASSLGTGITDTQYFGPGTRLTVL.